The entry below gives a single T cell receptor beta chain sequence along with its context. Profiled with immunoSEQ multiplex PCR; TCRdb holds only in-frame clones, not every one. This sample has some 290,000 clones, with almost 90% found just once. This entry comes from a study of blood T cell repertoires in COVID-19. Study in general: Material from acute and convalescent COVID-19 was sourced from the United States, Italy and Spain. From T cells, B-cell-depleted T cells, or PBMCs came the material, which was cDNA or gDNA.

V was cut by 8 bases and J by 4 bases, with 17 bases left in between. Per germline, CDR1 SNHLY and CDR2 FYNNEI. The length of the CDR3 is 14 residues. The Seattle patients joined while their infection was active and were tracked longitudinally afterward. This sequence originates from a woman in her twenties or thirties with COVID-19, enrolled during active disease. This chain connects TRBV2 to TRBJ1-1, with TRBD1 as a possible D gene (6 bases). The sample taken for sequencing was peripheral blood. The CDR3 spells CASDTTGSGTEAFF. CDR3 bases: TGTGCCAGCGATACTACAGGGTCGGGCACTGAAGCTTTCTTT. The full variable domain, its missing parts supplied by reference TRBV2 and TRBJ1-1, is EPEVTQTPSHQVTQMGQEVILRCVPISNHLYFYWYRQILGQKVEFLVSFYNNEISEKSEIFDDQFSVERPDGSNFTLKIRSTKLEDSAMYFCASDTTGSGTEAFFGQGTRLTVV.